Presented here are 10 T cell receptor beta chains from one specimen sequenced in a study of T cell clonality in common variable immunodeficiency. Repertoires were generated with immunoSEQ multiplex PCR, while TCRdb's copy carries only in-frame clones and drops some. This sample has tens of thousands of clones, each found more than once. Their antigens are not known. Whole-study findings and limits: Fewer deletions and N-nucleotide insertions were reportedly seen in common variable immunodeficiency TCR beta sequences.

Sequenced input: peripheral blood mononuclear cells. Every receptor here comes from a human donor with common variable immunodeficiency.

This clone was seen only a few times. The CDR3 goes on 3 residues after the read ends, and that part is filled in from the germline J gene. The chain uses TRBV7-2 and TRBJ1-5; D is unclear. V was trimmed by 2 bases and J by 2 bases, leaving 7 bases between them. The germline gives CDR1 SGHTA, CDR2 FQGNSA. The CDR3 is 14 amino acids. CDR3 DNA, as far as it was read: TGTGCCAGCAGCTTATGGCGGGGCAATCAGCCC. Its protein is CASSLWRGNQP. The whole CDR3 sequence reads CASSLWRGNQPQHF.

A remark on this clone: The read comes to an end 3 residues before the CDR3 does, leaving the germline J gene to fill in the end. This chain joins TRBV7-9 and TRBJ2-7, with 10 bases that match TRBD2. The V segment lost 6 bases and the J segment 6 bases; nucleotides outside the gene matches: 8. The CDR3 is 14 amino acids. The germline gives CDR1 SEHNR, CDR2 FQNEAQ (reference sequence). This CDR3 reads CASRASGSRLEQYF. CDR3 DNA (partial): TGTGCCAGCAGGGCTAGCGGGAGCCGGCTCGAG.

This clone was counted many times. The CDR3 goes on 3 residues after the read ends, and that part is filled in from the germline J gene. J is TRBJ2-7 and V is TRBV4-1; TRBD1 matches at 9 bases. Looked up from germline, CDR1 is MGHRA and CDR2 is YSYEKL. This CDR3 has 16 residues. The V gene end was trimmed by 2 bases and the J gene end by 1 base; junction bases not matched to a gene: 6. CDR3 residues: CASSQLGTGRSYEQYF. CDR3 bases read: TGCGCCAGCAGCCAATTGGGGACAGGGAGGTCCTACGAG.

About this clone: Read data end 3 residues before the CDR3 end; the end is taken from the germline J gene. The chain uses TRBV19 and TRBJ2-3; the match to TRBD2 covers 9 bases. With 7 bases clipped from V and 6 bases from J, the junction kept 8 bases outside the gene matches. In germline, CDR1 is LNHDA, CDR2 SQIVND (reference sequence). The CDR3 sequence is 14 residues long. CDR3 DNA (partial): TGTGCCAGTAAAAAGGTAGCGGGAGAGGATACG. Translated, it gives CASKKVAGEDT. Given in full, the CDR3 is CASKKVAGEDTQYF.

This clone came up a few times. The CDR3 bases that were read are TGTGCCAGCAGCTCAGGATATGAATTCTACGAG. This encodes CASSSGYEFYE. The whole CDR3 reads CASSSGYEFYEQYF. The rearrangement links TRBV5-6 to TRBJ2-7; D unresolved. The read comes to an end 3 residues before the CDR3 does, leaving the germline J gene to fill in the end. Germline V gene sequence: CDR1 SGHDT, CDR2 YYEEEE. The V end lost 3 bases, the J end lost 3 bases, and 13 bases lay between the germline ends. This CDR3 is 14 amino acids long.

As regards this clone: The observed sequence ends 3 residues before the CDR3 terminus, with the missing tail filled in from the germline J gene. V usage is TRBV20-1 and J usage is TRBJ2-7; possible D gene TRBD1, 5 bases. CDR1 DFQATT and CDR2 SNEGSKA come from the germline V gene (reference sequence). CDR3 length: 13 amino acids. V shed 3 bases and J shed 5 bases, with 14 bases lying between them. CDR3 DNA (partial): TGCAGTGCTAGGGTGCAGGGCGTCAACGAG. Amino acids: CSARVQGVNE. The complete CDR3 sequence is CSARVQGVNEQYF.

This clone turned up a few times. The read ends 3 residues before the CDR3 terminus; that terminus is restored from the germline J gene. The chain recombines TRBV7-9 with TRBJ2-7; D perhaps matches TRBD1 (6 bases). V dropped 1 base and J dropped 3 bases, with 10 bases sitting between them. Per germline, CDR1 SEHNR and CDR2 FQNEAQ (reference sequence). The CDR3 has 14 residues. CDR3 amino acids: CASSLDFRGYEQYF. The DNA read from the CDR3 is TGTGCCAGCAGCTTAGATTTCAGGGGCTACGAG. The whole variable domain, filled in from reference TRBV7-9 and TRBJ2-7, reads DTGVSQNPRHKITKRGQNVTFRCDPISEHNRLYWYRQTLGQGPEFLTYFQNEAQLEKSRLLSDRFSAERPKGSFSTLEIQRTEQGDSAMYLCASSLDFRGYEQYFGPGTRLTVT.

With regard to this clone: The read gets to within 3 residues of the CDR3 end, and the germline J gene fills in the rest. The chain carries TRBV7-3 and TRBJ2-7; 7 bases match TRBD2. Germline V lookup: CDR1 SGHTA, CDR2 FQGTGA. The CDR3 covers 18 residues. J lost 1 base, V lost 4 bases, and 16 bases had no gene match. Partial CDR3 DNA: TGTGCCAGCAGCTCCGATAAGGGCGGGAGAGGTTCGTCCTACGAG. As protein: CASSSDKGGRGSSYE. The whole CDR3 protein is CASSSDKGGRGSSYEQYF.

This clone was detected a few times. The covered CDR3 bases are TGTGCCAGCAGCTTAATGGGAAGCGGGGGATACGGGTCCTACAATGAG. Translation gives CASSLMGSGGYGSYNE. The entire CDR3 protein reads CASSLMGSGGYGSYNEQFF. The gene calls are TRBV7-3 and TRBJ2-1; 8 bases align to TRBD2. The CDR3 end lies 3 residues beyond the end of the read and is filled in from the germline J gene. CDR1 is SGHTA and CDR2 is FQGTGA in the germline V gene. Germline trimming cut 1 base from V and 1 base from J; bases unmatched to any gene: 12. The CDR3 runs 19 residues. The variable domain in full, completed from reference TRBV7-3 and TRBJ2-1, reads GAGVSQTPSNKVTEKGKYVELRCDPISGHTALYWYRQSLGQGPEFLIYFQGTGAADDSGLPNDRFFAVRPEGSVSTLKIQRTERGDSAVYLCASSLMGSGGYGSYNEQFFGPGTRLTVL.

At least ten counts were recorded for this clone. The CDR3 bases that were read are TGCAGCGTTGTACTAGCGGGACGATTCAATGAG. It is translated as CSVVLAGRFNE. The complete CDR3 reads CSVVLAGRFNEQFF. The chain uses TRBV29-1 and TRBJ2-1; TRBD2 aligns across 10 bases. The read falls 3 residues short of the CDR3 end, and the missing part is taken from the germline J gene. V was pared by 4 bases and J by 6 bases, with 6 bases of the junction left unmatched. The CDR3 is 14 residues long. CDR1 and CDR2 from the germline V gene are SQVTM and ANQGSEA.